The 5 T cell receptor beta chains below were found in one sample sequenced in a study of T cells after yellow fever vaccination. Each CDR3 protein gets one entry after TCRdb re-called the 5' RACE reads with MiXCR. The table shows over 110,000 distinct CDR3 sequences, with over 7% occurring only once. The input for sequencing was CD4+ T cells sorted from PBMCs, taken 5 days after the yellow fever booster vaccination. Source of these receptors: a man aged 30 to 45 who received the YFV17D yellow fever vaccine.

In this sample, this clonotype turned up a few times. This chain connects TRBV4-3 to TRBJ2-3, with D unresolved. V was trimmed by 1 base and J by 5 bases, leaving 13 bases between them. The CDR3 extends over 15 amino acids. CDR1 LGHNA and CDR2 YSLEER come from the germline V gene. CDR3 DNA sequence: TGCGCCAGCAGCCAAGTGGCTCTACCCCTAGATACGCAGTATTTT. Translation: CASSQVALPLDTQYF.

This clonotype was found many times. This rearrangement joins TRBV20-1 to TRBJ2-1; TRBD2 matches at 10 bases. Germline loops: CDR1 DFQATT, CDR2 SNEGSKA (reference sequence). This CDR3 is built from 14 residues. The ends lost 6 bases at V and 9 bases at J; junction bases unmatched: 11. Written as DNA, the CDR3 is TGCAGTGCGACTCCTAGCGGGAGTCGGGGTGAGCAGTTCTTC. Translating it yields CSATPSGSRGEQFF.

This clonotype has a count of ten or more. The rearrangement uses TRBV29-1 and TRBJ1-5, with 7 bases lining up with TRBD1. V was clipped by 6 bases and J by 0 bases; unmatched bases: 5. Per the germline V gene, CDR1 is SQVTM and CDR2 is ANQGSEA. The CDR3 extends over 14 amino acids. This chain's CDR3 is CSVAGTDSNQPQHF. CDR3 coding DNA: TGCAGCGTCGCCGGGACAGATAGCAATCAGCCCCAGCATTTT.

The table lists this clonotype with many counts. This sequence joins TRBV4-3 and TRBJ2-1, with D maybe TRBD1 (5 bases). Trimming left V 0 bases short and J 4 bases short, with 13 bases between. Germline V gene data show CDR1 as LGHNA and CDR2 as YSLEER. The CDR3 length is 16 residues. CDR3 sequence reads: CASSQEGAGKYNEQFF. CDR3 DNA sequence: TGCGCCAGCAGCCAAGAAGGTGCAGGGAAATACAATGAGCAGTTCTTC.

This clonotype was seen at least ten times. V is TRBV5-4 and J is TRBJ2-3; D perhaps matches TRBD2 (6 bases). CDR3 length: 14 residues. Trimming removed 1 base from V and 6 bases from J, with 12 bases in between. The germline gives CDR1 SGHNT, CDR2 YYREEE (reference sequence). CDR3 loop: CASSLTSRRDTQYF. The CDR3 coding sequence is TGTGCCAGCAGCTTGACTAGCAGGAGGGATACGCAGTATTTT.